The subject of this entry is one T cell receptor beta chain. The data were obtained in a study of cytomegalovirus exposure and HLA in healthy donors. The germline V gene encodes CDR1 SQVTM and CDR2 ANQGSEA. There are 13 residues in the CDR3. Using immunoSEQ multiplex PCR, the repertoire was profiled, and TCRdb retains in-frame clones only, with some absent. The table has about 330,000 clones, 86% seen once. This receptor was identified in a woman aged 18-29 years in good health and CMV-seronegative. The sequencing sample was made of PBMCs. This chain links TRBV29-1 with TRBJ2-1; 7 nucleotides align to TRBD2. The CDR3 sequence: CRAGFAGVAEQFF. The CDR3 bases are TGCAGGGCCGGTTTTGCGGGGGTGGCTGAGCAGTTCTTC.